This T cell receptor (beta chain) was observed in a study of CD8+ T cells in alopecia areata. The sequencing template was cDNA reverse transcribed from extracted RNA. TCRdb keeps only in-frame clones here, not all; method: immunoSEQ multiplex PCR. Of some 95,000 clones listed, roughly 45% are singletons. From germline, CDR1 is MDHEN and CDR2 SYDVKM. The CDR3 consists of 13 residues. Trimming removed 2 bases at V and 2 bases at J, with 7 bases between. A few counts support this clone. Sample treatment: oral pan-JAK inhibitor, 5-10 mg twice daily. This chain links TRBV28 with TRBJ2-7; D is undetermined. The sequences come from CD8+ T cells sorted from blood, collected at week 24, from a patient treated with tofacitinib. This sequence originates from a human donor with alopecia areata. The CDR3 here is CASSLPGTYEQYF. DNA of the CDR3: TGTGCCAGCAGTTTACCCGGAACCTACGAGCAGTACTTC. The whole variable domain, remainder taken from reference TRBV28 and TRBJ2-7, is DVKVTQSSRYLVKRTGEKVFLECVQDMDHENMFWYRQDPGLGLRLIYFSYDVKMKEKGDIPEGYSVSREKKERFSLILESASTNQTSMYLCASSLPGTYEQYFGPGTRLTVT.